A single sample is the source of the 22 T cell receptor beta chains below, sequenced in a study of response to subunit inactivated influenza vaccine. TCRdb used MiXCR to reprocess the RT-PCR reads, holding one entry per CDR3 protein. The sample lists about 540,000 distinct CDR3 sequences; roughly 25% were seen once. The same data also contributed to another study, on T cells expressing NK-cell markers. This second study says: 5'RACE template switching with UMIs produced the TCR beta cDNA.

Sequenced here: CD4+ T cells sorted from PBMCs, sampled roughly 12 days after vaccination. Receptors were obtained from a man between 45 and 60 years old who received an inactivated influenza vaccine.

V and J are TRBV27 and TRBJ2-5; the D is unclear. V gave up 3 bases and J gave up 1 base, with 6 bases separating them. The CDR3 has 13 amino acids. Germline loops: CDR1 MNHEY, CDR2 SMNVEV (reference sequence). CDR3 protein: CASSFNSQETQYF. The CDR3 region has the DNA TGTGCCAGCAGTTTCAACAGCCAAGAGACCCAGTACTTC.

V usage is TRBV29-1 and J usage is TRBJ2-7; D may be TRBD1 (6 bases). Germline V gene lookup returns CDR1 SQVTM and CDR2 ANQGSEA. The CDR3 extends over 12 amino acids. Trimming pared 6 bases from V and 5 bases from J, leaving 14 bases between. The CDR3 bases are TGCAGCGTCCAGGGGCTGGTCGACGAGCAGTACTTC. It translates to CSVQGLVDEQYF.

This clonotype was picked up a small number of times. The chain joins TRBV6-2 or TRBV6-3 to TRBJ1-1; D is uncertain. Trimming shortened V by 8 bases and J by 0 bases, and 4 bases separated the two germline ends. Germline V lookup: CDR1 MNHEY, CDR2 SVGEGT. This CDR3 is built from 11 residues. CDR3 residues: CASGVNTEAFF. The CDR3 DNA follows: TGTGCCAGCGGTGTGAACACTGAAGCTTTCTTT.

The chain combines TRBV10-3 with TRBJ2-3; D not certain. Germline V gene data show CDR1 as ENHRY and CDR2 as SYGVKD. CDR3 length: 11 amino acids. V gave up 6 bases and J gave up 4 bases, with 5 bases separating them. In DNA form, the CDR3 reads TGTGCCATCAGAAGGTCAGATACGCAGTATTTT. Amino acids: CAIRRSDTQYF.

This clonotype was detected ten times or more. J is TRBJ1-4 and V is TRBV5-1; no clear D gene. V was cut by 7 bases and J by 5 bases, with 12 bases left in between. The CDR3 consists of 13 residues. CDR1 and CDR2 from the germline V gene are SGHRS and YFSETQ. The CDR3 reads CASRIDPNEKLFF. Here the CDR3 DNA reads TGCGCCAGCCGAATAGACCCCAATGAAAAACTGTTTTTT.

The chain combines TRBV7-2 with TRBJ2-7; D tentatively reads TRBD1 or TRBD2 (5 bases each). Germline lookup yields CDR1 SGHTA and CDR2 FQGNSA. CDR3 length: 15 amino acids. V dropped 1 base and J dropped 2 bases, with 12 bases sitting between them. In nucleotides, the CDR3 is TGTGCCAGCAGCTTAGTCCGGGGCCAGACCTACGAGCAGTACTTC. As protein: CASSLVRGQTYEQYF.

This clonotype was seen repeatedly, ten times or more. Relative to the germline gene, one junction end is altered; a read error may explain this. The J gene is TRBJ2-1, the V gene TRBV5-1; 12 positions match TRBD2. Germline V gene data show CDR1 as SGHRS and CDR2 as YFSETQ. The CDR3 has 15 residues. The CDR3 region has the DNA TGTGCCAGCAGTTTAGGACTAGCGGGACTCAATGAGCAGTTCTTC. Its protein is CASSLGLAGLNEQFF.

This clonotype was detected ten times or more. CDR3 loop: CASSLSRGYGYTF. The CDR3 nucleotides are TGTGCCAGCAGCTTATCACGGGGGTACGGCTACACCTTC. The chain recombines TRBV7-2 with TRBJ1-2, with a tentative D call TRBD1 (5 bases). Trimming left V 2 bases short and J 8 bases short, with 12 bases between. CDR3 size: 13 residues. The germline CDR1 and CDR2 sequences are SGHTA and FQGNSA. The variable domain in full, completed from reference TRBV7-2 and TRBJ1-2, reads GAGVSQSPSNKVTEKGKDVELRCDPISGHTALYWYRQSLGQGLEFLIYFQGNSAPDKSGLPSDRFSAERTGGSVSTLTIQRTQQEDSAVYLCASSLSRGYGYTFGSGTRLTVV.

This clonotype was counted between two and nine times. V gene TRBV2 combines with J gene TRBJ1-3, with D uncertain. The length of the CDR3 is 15 residues. CDR1 is SNHLY and CDR2 is FYNNEI in the germline V gene. Trimming removed 2 bases at V and 0 bases at J, with 8 bases between. This chain's CDR3 is CASSERRFSGNTIYF. The CDR3, as DNA: TGTGCCAGCAGTGAAAGACGGTTCTCTGGAAACACCATATATTTT.

This clonotype was detected a few times. The V and J genes are TRBV5-4 and TRBJ2-2, with 8 bases aligning to TRBD2. Germline V gene data show CDR1 as SGHNT and CDR2 as YYREEE (reference sequence). Unmatched junction bases numbered 12, after V lost 7 bases and J lost 7 bases. The CDR3 covers 15 residues. The CDR3 nucleotides read TGTGCCAGCGGGGTAGCGGGAATCAGCGGCGGGGAGCTGTTTTTT. Translated: CASGVAGISGGELFF.

The chain couples TRBV2 to TRBJ1-1; no clear D. The germline gives CDR1 SNHLY, CDR2 FYNNEI. The CDR3 runs 12 residues. V was shortened by 7 bases and J by 5 bases, with 11 bases between the two germline ends. CDR3 amino acids: CASTGRVTEAFF. The CDR3 DNA reads as TGTGCCAGCACAGGAAGAGTAACTGAAGCTTTCTTT. Combining the CDR3 with reference TRBV2 and TRBJ1-1 gives the whole variable domain EPEVTQTPSHQVTQMGQEVILRCVPISNHLYFYWYRQILGQKVEFLVSFYNNEISEKSEIFDDQFSVERPDGSNFTLKIRSTKLEDSAMYFCASTGRVTEAFFGQGTRLTVV.

V is TRBV6-4 and J is TRBJ2-1, with D possibly matching TRBD1 (5 bases). Trimming took 7 bases from V and 8 from J, leaving 21 bases between them. The CDR3 spans 15 residues. The germline V gene has CDR1 MRHNA and CDR2 SNTAGT. In DNA form, the CDR3 reads TGTGCCAGCAAGCGACAGTTTGGGGTCCTGGATGAGCAGTTCTTC. Its protein product is CASKRQFGVLDEQFF.

CDR3 residues: CSVHRGQTGDNEQFF. The CDR3 DNA follows: TGCAGCGTTCATCGGGGACAGACGGGTGACAATGAGCAGTTCTTC. The chain uses TRBV29-1 and TRBJ2-1; 7 nucleotides align to TRBD1. The CDR3 length is 15 residues. The J segment lost 5 bases and the V segment lost 5 bases, leaving 12 bases of the junction unmatched. CDR1 and CDR2 (germline): SQVTM, ANQGSEA.

The table lists this clonotype with a few counts. This chain links TRBV7-2 with TRBJ2-3; unclear D gene. The CDR3 has 15 amino acids. The V gene's germline CDR1 is SGHTA and CDR2 FQGNSA. V lost 2 bases and J lost 2, with 11 bases in between. CDR3 coding DNA: TGTGCCAGCAGCTTATTCCCTGGATCCACAGATACGCAGTATTTT. Translated: CASSLFPGSTDTQYF.

This clonotype showed up many times. This sequence joins TRBV5-1 and TRBJ2-3; no clear D. The CDR3 is made up of 14 amino acids. V lost 1 base to trimming and J lost 2 bases, with 8 bases between them. Germline V gene data show CDR1 as SGHRS and CDR2 as YFSETQ. The CDR3 bases are TGCGCCAGCAGCTTGTCCGGATACACAGATACGCAGTATTTT. Its translation: CASSLSGYTDTQYF.

The chain uses TRBV5-1 and TRBJ2-2, with a possible D match to TRBD2 (6 bases). CDR1 is SGHRS, CDR2 YFSETQ, per germline. The length of the CDR3 is 16 residues. V lost 8 bases, J lost 5 bases, and 22 bases lay in between. CDR3 bases: TGCGCCAGGCCTCATCGGGGGAGATCAGGGACCGGGGAGCTGTTTTTT. Encoded protein: CARPHRGRSGTGELFF.

Of note for this clonotype: At one of its ends the junction is not consistent with the germline gene, which may arise from a read error. This chain uses TRBV7-7 with TRBJ1-3; D remains ambiguous. The CDR3 sequence is 16 residues long. CDR1 is SSHAT, CDR2 FNYEAQ, per germline (reference sequence). The CDR3 spells CASSYPAGLSGNTIYF. DNA of the CDR3: TGTGCTAGCAGCTATCCGGCGGGCCTCTCTGGAAACACCATATATTTT. Full variable domain (outside the CDR3, taken from reference TRBV7-7 and TRBJ1-3): GAGVSQSPRYKVTKRGQDVTLRCDPISSHATLYWYQQALGQGPEFLTYFNYEAQPDKSGLPSDRFSAERPEGSISTLTIQRTEQRDSAMYRCASSYPAGLSGNTIYFGEGSWLTVV.

The J gene is TRBJ2-2, the V gene TRBV6-5, with TRBD1 matching over 9 bases. The length of the CDR3 is 15 residues. From germline, CDR1 is MNHEY and CDR2 SVGAGI. V was clipped by 5 bases and J by 4 bases; unmatched bases: 5. For the CDR3, the DNA is TGTGCCAGCAGTAACCGGGACAGGGTCACCGGGGAGCTGTTTTTT. Its protein is CASSNRDRVTGELFF.

The DNA of the CDR3 is TGCGCCAGCGGAACCCCCTCGGGTTCTGGGGCCAACGTCCTGACTTTC. Amino acid sequence: CASGTPSGSGANVLTF. The V gene is TRBV5-1, the J gene TRBJ2-6; no firm D call. This CDR3 region has 16 residues. The V gene's germline CDR1 is SGHRS and CDR2 YFSETQ. Between the trimmed V and J ends, which lost 7 bases and 1 base, there was a span of 15 bases.

J is TRBJ1-5 and V is TRBV15; D is undetermined. CDR1 and CDR2 from the germline V gene are LNHNV and YYDKDF (reference sequence). This CDR3 is 13 amino acids long. Trimming removed 6 bases at V and 3 bases at J, with 9 bases between. The CDR3 DNA reads as TGTGCCACCAGTACGAAGGACAATCAGCCCCAGCATTTT. This codes for CATSTKDNQPQHF. Drawing the rest from reference TRBV15 and TRBJ1-5, the complete variable domain is DAMVIQNPRYQVTQFGKPVTLSCSQTLNHNVMYWYQQKSSQAPKLLFHYYDKDFNNEADTPDNFQSRRPNTSFCFLDIRSPGLGDTAMYLCATSTKDNQPQHFGDGTRLSIL.

This clonotype was picked up a small number of times. V usage is TRBV21-1 and J usage is TRBJ2-1; TRBD2, the table's D call, lacks a check against the DNA. TRBV21-1 is tagged as a pseudogene. The CDR3 runs 17 residues. This chain's CDR3 is CASSNPGTSGRMNEQFF. CDR3 nucleotides: TGTGCCAGCAGCAACCCCGGGACTAGCGGGAGGATGAATGAGCAGTTCTTC.

In this sample, this clonotype turned up many times. The chain uses TRBV28 and TRBJ2-2, with TRBD2 identical over 11 bases. The germline CDR1 and CDR2 sequences are MDHEN and SYDVKM. The CDR3 contains 15 residues. Trimming cost V 7 bases and J 3 bases; bases outside gene matches: 4. Here the CDR3 DNA reads TGTGCCAGCAACCTACTAGCGGGAGACACCGGGGAGCTGTTTTTT. This sequence encodes CASNLLAGDTGELFF.